A single sample gave rise to the 21 T cell receptor beta chains below, sequenced in a study of shared clonotypes between healthy human individuals. The repertoire was sequenced with immunoSEQ multiplex PCR; TCRdb's copy has only in-frame clones and lacks some. The repertoire holds over a million clones, around 74% seen once, with about 1.5% in the top ten. The sample taken for sequencing was memory CD4+ T cells sorted from blood. Subset defined: CD45RA-negative fraction. The receptors derive from a man aged 18-30 years in good health.

This clone occurred once. This chain uses TRBV5-1 with TRBJ1-1; D unclear. The CDR3 length is 11 residues. V lost 5 bases, J lost 11 bases, and 13 bases lay in between. CDR1 is SGHRS and CDR2 is YFSETQ in the germline V gene. CDR3: CASSLDKRAFF. CDR3 DNA sequence: TGCGCCAGCAGTCTCGACAAGAGGGCTTTCTTT.

The chain uses TRBV2 and TRBJ1-1, with D tentatively TRBD1 (5 bases). With 11 bases removed from V and 5 bases from J, the gap between germline ends came to 21 bases. The germline V gene has CDR1 SNHLY and CDR2 FYNNEI. This CDR3 has 14 amino acids. Written as DNA, the CDR3 is TGTGCCTCGGCAAAAGGGGCGACGAGTACTGAAGCTTTCTTT. Translated, it gives CASAKGATSTEAFF.

The V and J genes are TRBV6-1 and TRBJ1-1; D remains ambiguous. The V end lost 5 bases, the J end lost 1 base, and 14 bases lay between the germline ends. There are 15 residues in the CDR3. CDR1 and CDR2 from the germline V gene are MNHNS and SASEGT. The CDR3 here is CASSRTSRGNTEAFF. The CDR3 DNA is TGTGCCAGCAGTCGAACGTCTCGCGGGAACACTGAAGCTTTCTTT.

This chain connects TRBV30 to TRBJ2-1; 9 nucleotides match TRBD2. CDR1 GTSNPN and CDR2 SVGIG come from the germline V gene (reference sequence). The CDR3 is made up of 14 amino acids. V shed 2 bases and J 6 bases; nucleotides not matched to a gene: 5. In DNA, the CDR3 is TGTGCCTGGAGTCGCGGGAGGGCTTCCAATGAGCAGTTCTTC. Protein sequence: CAWSRGRASNEQFF.

This clone turned up a few times. CDR3 coding DNA: TGCGCCAGCAGCCCGGCCGCGTTCATGAACACTGAAGCTTTCTTT. Translating it yields CASSPAAFMNTEAFF. This rearrangement joins TRBV5-1 to TRBJ1-1; D ambiguous. The CDR3 contains 15 residues. V gave up 4 bases and J gave up 0 bases, with 13 bases separating them. Germline V gene lookup returns CDR1 SGHRS and CDR2 YFSETQ.

The CDR3 here is CATSREAIWGSGELFF. CDR3 in DNA: TGTGCCACCAGCAGAGAGGCGATCTGGGGGTCCGGGGAGCTGTTTTTT. The J gene is TRBJ2-2, the V gene TRBV15; D possibly matches TRBD1 or TRBD2 (5 bases each). Per the germline V gene, CDR1 is LNHNV and CDR2 is YYDKDF (reference sequence). This CDR3 is 16 amino acids long. With 0 bases removed from V and 6 bases from J, the gap between germline ends came to 14 bases.

The V call is TRBV29-1, the J call TRBJ1-1; D gene ambiguous. This CDR3 region has 13 residues. The V gene's germline CDR1 is SQVTM and CDR2 ANQGSEA. V lost 5 bases to trimming and J lost 0 bases, with 10 bases between them. For the CDR3, the DNA is TGCAGCGTTCACGGTAGGATGAACACTGAAGCTTTCTTT. Translation gives CSVHGRMNTEAFF. The full variable domain, with the rest looked up from reference TRBV29-1 and TRBJ1-1, is SAVISQKPSRDICQRGTSLTIQCQVDSQVTMMFWYRQQPGQSLTLIATANQGSEATYESGFVIDKFPISRPNLTFSTLTVSNMSPEDSSIYLCSVHGRMNTEAFFGQGTRLTVV.

This clone was seen once. J is TRBJ2-2 and V is TRBV9; TRBD1 matches at 12 bases. The germline gives CDR1 SGDLS, CDR2 YYNGEE. V was clipped by 2 bases and J by 5 bases; unmatched bases: 4. The length of the CDR3 is 16 residues. The CDR3 DNA reads TGTGCCAGCAGCGTCGGGACAGGGGGCGGAACCGGGGAGCTGTTTTTT. This encodes CASSVGTGGGTGELFF.

The rearrangement joins TRBV18 to TRBJ1-2, with D possibly matching TRBD1 (5 bases). V was pared by 8 bases and J by 1 base, with 20 bases between. Germline assignment: CDR1 KGHSH and CDR2 LQKENI. The CDR3 totals 16 residues. The CDR3 sequence: CASKQGLEGSNYGYTF. DNA of the CDR3: TGTGCCAGCAAGCAGGGACTGGAGGGGAGTAACTATGGCTACACCTTC.

The rearrangement links TRBV5-1 to TRBJ2-5; TRBD1 matches 7 bases. This CDR3 region has 14 residues. In germline, CDR1 is SGHRS, CDR2 YFSETQ. V dropped 2 bases and J dropped 5; count of bases not matched to a gene: 6. CDR3 DNA: TGCGCCAGCAGCTTTAGGGGGCGCGGGGAGACCCAGTACTTC. It yields the protein CASSFRGRGETQYF.

The rearrangement joins TRBV28 to TRBJ2-7; 12 nucleotides line up with TRBD1. Germline loops: CDR1 MDHEN, CDR2 SYDVKM. The ends lost 3 bases at V and 5 bases at J; junction bases unmatched: 8. The CDR3 covers 16 residues. In nucleotides, the CDR3 is TGTGCCAGCAGTTTGCTCCCGGGACAGGGGGCCCACGAGCAGTACTTC. Protein sequence: CASSLLPGQGAHEQYF.

CDR3 protein: CASSGATNQPQHF. The DNA for the CDR3 is TGTGCCAGCTCAGGAGCTACCAATCAGCCCCAGCATTTT. This chain uses TRBV18 with TRBJ1-5; D ambiguous. This CDR3 comprises 13 residues. V was shortened by 5 bases and J by 3 bases, with 8 bases between the two germline ends. The germline gives CDR1 KGHSH, CDR2 LQKENI.

The genes are TRBV5-1 and TRBJ2-3; 9 bases are shared with TRBD1. Looked up from germline, CDR1 is SGHRS and CDR2 is YFSETQ. The CDR3 covers 17 residues. V trimming: 3 bases; J trimming: 5 bases; junction bases outside the gene matches: 13. CDR3 loop: CASSWGDRVIQEDTQYF. The CDR3 DNA reads as TGCGCCAGCAGCTGGGGGGACAGGGTAATTCAGGAAGATACGCAGTATTTT.

The V call is TRBV18, the J call TRBJ1-1; 8 nucleotides agree with TRBD1. CDR1 is KGHSH, CDR2 LQKENI, per germline. V was clipped by 9 bases and J by 5 bases; unmatched bases: 17. The CDR3 extends over 16 amino acids. The CDR3 DNA reads TGTGCCAGACCCGGACAGGGCGAAAAGTCTAGTACTGAAGCTTTCTTT. This codes for CARPGQGEKSSTEAFF.

In DNA form, the CDR3 reads TGTGCCAGCAGCCGACAGGGATCGGGTCAGCCCCAGCATTTT. Amino acids: CASSRQGSGQPQHF. The V call is TRBV7-2, the J call TRBJ1-5, with 7 bases lining up with TRBD1. The ends lost 5 bases at V and 6 bases at J; junction bases unmatched: 7. The CDR3 length is 14 residues. Germline V gene data show CDR1 as SGHTA and CDR2 as FQGNSA.

J is TRBJ2-7 and V is TRBV6-6, with D possibly TRBD2 on 5 matching bases. This CDR3 spans 13 amino acids. Per the germline V gene, CDR1 is MNHNY and CDR2 is SVGAGI (reference sequence). Trimming shortened V by 6 bases and J by 7 bases, and 16 bases separated the two germline ends. This chain's CDR3 is CASSPDFTGEQYF. CDR3 nucleotide sequence: TGTGCCAGCAGCCCCGATTTCACGGGGGAGCAGTACTTC.

To note about this clone: The sample contains more than one DNA sequence encoding this CDR3. The V gene is TRBV10-1, the J gene TRBJ2-3; D is undetermined. V lost 0 bases to trimming and J lost 0 bases, with 1 base between them. Germline values: CDR1 WNHNN, CDR2 SYGVQD (reference sequence). The CDR3 is 13 amino acids. The CDR3 loop is CASSESSTDTQYF. CDR3 DNA sequence: TGCGCCAGCAGTGAGTCAAGCACAGATACGCAGTATTTT.

This clone was observed once. This sample also contains other DNA sequences that code for the same CDR3. The chain has TRBV6-5 and TRBJ2-6, with D perhaps TRBD1 (5 bases). Germline V CDR1 and CDR2: MNHEY, SVGAGI. This CDR3 is 16 amino acids long. Trimming removed 0 bases from V and 0 bases from J, with 6 bases in between. CDR3: CASSYSGASGANVLTF. In nucleotides, the CDR3 is TGTGCCAGCAGTTACTCTGGGGCCTCTGGGGCCAACGTCCTGACTTTC.

V usage is TRBV5-1 and J usage is TRBJ2-1, with TRBD2 matching 7 bases. V lost 3 bases to trimming and J lost 2 bases; unmatched junction nucleotides: 8. Germline V gives CDR1 SGHRS, CDR2 YFSETQ. There are 16 residues in the CDR3. The CDR3 is CASSSEGRGTYNEQFF. The DNA of the CDR3 is TGCGCCAGCAGCTCCGAGGGGCGGGGGACCTACAATGAGCAGTTCTTC.

The rearrangement joins TRBV7-9 to TRBJ2-3; possibly TRBD1 or TRBD2 for D (5 bases each). Per germline, CDR1 SEHNR and CDR2 FQNEAQ (reference sequence). This CDR3 is built from 14 residues. V was cut by 3 bases and J by 2 bases, with 9 bases left in between. The CDR3 DNA is TGTGCCAGCAGCTTCGCCGGGGCCACAGATACGCAGTATTTT. It codes for CASSFAGATDTQYF.

J is TRBJ2-5 and V is TRBV7-9, with no clear D. The end of the DNA fits TRBJ2-7 better, so the J call may be wrong. The CDR3 is made up of 14 amino acids. Germline V gene lookup returns CDR1 SEHNR and CDR2 FQNEAQ (reference sequence). The CDR3 DNA follows: TGTGCCAGCAGCTTAGCGTCCAGCTCCTACGAGCAGTACTTC. Translation: CASSLASSSYEQYF.